This T cell receptor beta chain derives from a study of blood T cell repertoires in COVID-19. Study context: Spain, Italy and the United States supplied samples that represented acute and convalescent COVID-19.

The V gene's germline CDR1 is KGHDR and CDR2 SFDVKD. The V end was cut by 0 bases, the J end by 3 bases, with 13 bases between. The CDR3 loop spans 16 amino acids. Method: immunoSEQ multiplex PCR; TCRdb's copy keeps in-frame clones and lacks some. Of 130,000 to 150,000 clones in the sample, 80% to 90% are singletons; the top ten hold about 8%. The chain is built from TRBV24-1 and TRBJ1-1, with D possibly TRBD1 on 6 matching bases. The sample taken for sequencing was peripheral blood. This clonotype originated in a woman aged 60-75 years with COVID-19, enrolled during active disease. The CDR3 is CATSDLQGGGHTEAFF. The CDR3 nucleotides are TGTGCCACCAGTGATTTGCAAGGGGGGGGACACACTGAAGCTTTCTTT.